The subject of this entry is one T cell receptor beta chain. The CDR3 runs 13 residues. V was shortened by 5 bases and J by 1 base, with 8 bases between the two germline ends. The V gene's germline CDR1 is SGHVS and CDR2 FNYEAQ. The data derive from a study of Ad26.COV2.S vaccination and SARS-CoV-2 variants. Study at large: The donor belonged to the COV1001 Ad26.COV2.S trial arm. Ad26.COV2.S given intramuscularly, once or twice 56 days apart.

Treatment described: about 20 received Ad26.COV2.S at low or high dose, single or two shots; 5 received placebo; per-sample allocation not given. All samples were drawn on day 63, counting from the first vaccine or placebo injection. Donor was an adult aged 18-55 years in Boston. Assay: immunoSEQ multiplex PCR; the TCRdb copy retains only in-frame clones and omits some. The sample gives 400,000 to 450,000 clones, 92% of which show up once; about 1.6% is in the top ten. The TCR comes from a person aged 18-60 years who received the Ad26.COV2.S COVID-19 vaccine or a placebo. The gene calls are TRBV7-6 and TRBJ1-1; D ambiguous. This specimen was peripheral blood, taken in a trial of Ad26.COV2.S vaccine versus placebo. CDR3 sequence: CASSVGANTEAFF. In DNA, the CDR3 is TGTGCCAGCAGCGTCGGAGCGAACACTGAAGCTTTCTTT.